What follows are 9 T cell receptor beta chains derived from one specimen sequenced in a study of blood T cell repertoires in COVID-19. Assay used: immunoSEQ multiplex PCR; TCRdb lists only in-frame clones, some missing. This table has about 520,000 clones, 70% to 90% appearing once. The sequenced material came from peripheral blood. The origin of the receptors is a human donor in a cohort sampled during active COVID-19.

V gene TRBV7-2 combines with J gene TRBJ2-7; 8 positions agree with TRBD1. Germline V gene data show CDR1 as SGHTA and CDR2 as FQGNSA. Unmatched junction bases numbered 9, after V lost 5 bases and J lost 3 bases. The CDR3 runs to 15 residues. In DNA form, the CDR3 reads TGTGCCAGCAGCCCAGGTGCAGGGGGCTTCTACGAGCAGTACTTC. Its translation: CASSPGAGGFYEQYF.

The gene calls are TRBV11-2 and TRBJ1-6; tentative D call: TRBD1 (5 bases). Trimming cost V 0 bases and J 5 bases, with 8 bases left between them. This CDR3 is built from 15 residues. The germline gives CDR1 SGHAT, CDR2 FQNNGV. The CDR3 DNA follows: TGTGCCAGCAGCTTAGAAGGGGCCGATAATTCACCCCTCCACTTT. Its translation is CASSLEGADNSPLHF.

The V call is TRBV4-1, the J call TRBJ1-1; no reliable D call. Germline CDR1 is MGHRA and CDR2 is YSYEKL. The V end lost 0 bases, the J end lost 5 bases, and 13 bases lay between the germline ends. The CDR3 is 15 residues long. The CDR3 is CASSQEDLAVTEAFF. The CDR3 DNA reads as TGCGCCAGCAGCCAAGAAGATTTGGCGGTTACTGAAGCTTTCTTT.

This chain uses TRBV4-2 with TRBJ2-2; TRBD2 aligns across 11 bases. The germline V gene encodes CDR1 LGHNA and CDR2 YNFKEQ. This CDR3 contains 17 residues. Unmatched junction bases numbered 6, after V lost 4 bases and J lost 2 bases. CDR3 loop: CASSRDRLAGNTGELFF. The CDR3, as DNA: TGTGCCAGCAGCCGAGATCGACTAGCGGGAAACACCGGGGAGCTGTTTTTT.

The chain recombines TRBV7-2 with TRBJ2-1; D is unresolved. CDR3 size: 12 residues. Germline CDR1 and CDR2: SGHTA and FQGNSA. V gave up 1 base and J gave up 7 bases, with 5 bases separating them. The CDR3 is CASSLDWNEQFF. The DNA for the CDR3 is TGTGCCAGCAGCTTAGACTGGAATGAGCAGTTCTTC. The entire variable domain, with the rest obtained from reference TRBV7-2 and TRBJ2-1, is as follows: GAGVSQSPSNKVTEKGKDVELRCDPISGHTALYWYRQSLGQGLEFLIYFQGNSAPDKSGLPSDRFSAERTGGSVSTLTIQRTQQEDSAVYLCASSLDWNEQFFGPGTRLTVL.

The CDR3, as DNA: TGCGCCAGCAGCCCCGGACTAGCGCTAAGCTCGGGGGGCAATGAGCAGTTCTTC. It specifies CASSPGLALSSGGNEQFF. V is TRBV5-1 and J is TRBJ2-1, with 9 bases matching TRBD2. CDR1 and CDR2 (germline): SGHRS, YFSETQ. The CDR3 covers 18 residues. The V and J ends lost 4 bases and 6 bases, in that order; junction bases with no gene match: 17. The whole variable domain, remainder taken from reference TRBV5-1 and TRBJ2-1, is KAGVTQTPRYLIKTRGQQVTLSCSPISGHRSVSWYQQTPGQGLQFLFEYFSETQRNKGNFPGRFSGRQFSNSRSEMNVSTLELGDSALYLCASSPGLALSSGGNEQFFGPGTRLTVL.

The rearrangement uses TRBV5-8 and TRBJ1-1; TRBD1 matches 8 bases. After removal of 4 bases from V and 4 bases from J, the junction contained 9 bases not matched to a gene. Germline-derived CDR1 and CDR2 are SGHTS and YDEGEE. The CDR3 has 15 residues. The CDR3 DNA sequence: TGTGCCAGCAGCGCACTTGGACAGGGAGGCACTGAAGCTTTCTTT. Translating gives CASSALGQGGTEAFF.

The V gene is TRBV19, the J gene TRBJ1-1; D remains ambiguous. CDR3 length equals 14 residues. Germline V CDR1 and CDR2: LNHDA, SQIVND (reference sequence). Trimming shortened V by 6 bases and J by 5 bases, and 16 bases separated the two germline ends. CDR3 DNA: TGTGCCAGTAGCATTTCCCTTACAGTTACTGAAGCTTTCTTT. Protein product: CASSISLTVTEAFF.

The CDR3 coding sequence is TGTGCCAGCAGCCAATTGGAGGAGGGGCTGCCCGGGGAGCTGTTTTTT. Encoded protein: CASSQLEEGLPGELFF. The chain combines TRBV3-1 (or the pseudogene TRBV3-2) with TRBJ2-2; tentative D call: TRBD2 (6 bases). This CDR3 spans 16 amino acids. The V end was cut by 2 bases, the J end by 6 bases, with 16 bases between. CDR1 and CDR2 from the germline V gene are LGHDT and YNNKEL (reference sequence).